Listed below are T cell receptor beta chains from one sample, sequenced in a study of blood T cell repertoires in COVID-19. TCRdb's table, derived via immunoSEQ multiplex PCR, lists solely in-frame clones and lacks some. The table shows about 59,000 clones, with about 81% occurring only once. The specimen was peripheral blood. The receptors shown here come from a man in his sixties with COVID-19, enrolled during active disease. Both conserved end residues are part of each CDR3. A D gene is named only where the DNA matches it firmly. Part of the rows lack a size; the others show once, few, many or a class for expanded clones.

v_gene,d_gene,abundance,j_gene,CDR3nt,CDR3aa
TRBV9,-,once,TRBJ1-5,TGTGCCAGCAGCGTAGCCAGGCGGGTGGTGGATCAGCCCCAGCATTTT,CASSVARRVVDQPQHF
TRBV15,-,-,TRBJ1-1,TGTGCCACCAGCAGAGATCTTAGGGGGAAAGCTTTCTTT,CATSRDLRGKAFF
TRBV11-2,-,-,TRBJ2-2,TGTGCCAGCAGGGGACGGGGGGCCGCGGCCGGGGAGCTGTTTTTT,CASRGRGAAAGELFF
TRBV19,TRBD1,-,TRBJ1-2,TGTGCCAGTAAGACCGGGACAGGGGTTGGCTACACCTTC,CASKTGTGVGYTF
TRBV27,TRBD1,once,TRBJ2-1,TGTGCCAGCAGTCAGAGACAGGGCGTGGGCATTGAGCAGTTCTTC,CASSQRQGVGIEQFF
TRBV11-3,-,-,TRBJ1-1,TGTGCCAGCAGCTCCGGTATAGGGGTAGGCACTGAAGCTTTCTTT,CASSSGIGVGTEAFF
TRBV27,TRBD1,-,TRBJ2-7,TGTGCCAGCAGACCCGGGAGGGACAGGGGCCACGAGCAGTACTTC,CASRPGRDRGHEQYF
TRBV11-1,TRBD2,-,TRBJ2-1,TGTGCCAGCAGCCACCAAGCGGGAAGCTCCTACAATGAGCAGTTCTTC,CASSHQAGSSYNEQFF
TRBV19,-,-,TRBJ1-5,TGTGCCAGTGATGACAGTTATAGCAATCAGCCCCAGCATTTT,CASDDSYSNQPQHF
TRBV3-1/TRBV3-2,-,few,TRBJ2-1,TGTGCCAGCAGCCCCCCGTTGCACTCTGGCAATGAGCAGTTCTTC,CASSPPLHSGNEQFF
TRBV30,-,-,TRBJ1-1,TGTGCCTGGACCGGTCACACTGAAGCTTTCTTT,CAWTGHTEAFF
TRBV11-1,TRBD2,-,TRBJ2-5,TGTGCCAGCAGCTTAGATGATAGCGGGTTCCAAGAGACCCAGTACTTC,CASSLDDSGFQETQYF
TRBV6-1,TRBD1,-,TRBJ2-7,TGTGCCAGCAGTGAAACGGAGTACCGGGACAGTTCTATCGAGCAGTACTTC,CASSETEYRDSSIEQYF
TRBV5-1,TRBD1,few,TRBJ1-1,TGCGCCAGCAGCTTGCAGGGGGTGGAGGACACTGAAGCTTTCTTT,CASSLQGVEDTEAFF
TRBV21-1,-,-,TRBJ2-3,TGTGCCAGCAGCCTTATGGGGGGCGATTTCGTGCTAGCGGGAAGCACAGATACGCAGTATTTT,CASSLMGGDFVLAGSTDTQYF
TRBV7-3,-,-,TRBJ2-5,TGTGCCAGCAGCTTATCAGGCAGACAAGAGACCCAGTACTTC,CASSLSGRQETQYF
TRBV21-1,-,once,TRBJ2-1,TGTGCCAGCAGCAAGGGACTAGCGGGAGGAGGCAATGAGCAGTTCTTC,CASSKGLAGGGNEQFF
TRBV19,TRBD2,-,TRBJ2-3,TGTGCCAGTAGTACCGGACTAGCGGGGGGGCGCGGCACAGATACGCAGTATTTT,CASSTGLAGGRGTDTQYF
TRBV2,-,-,TRBJ1-2,TGTGCCAGCAGTGGACACGGTTACGGCTACACCTTC,CASSGHGYGYTF
TRBV21-1,-,-,TRBJ2-3,TGTGCCAGCAGCAAAAGCCCTTCCAGGGGCACAGATACGCAGTATTTT,CASSKSPSRGTDTQYF
TRBV11-3,TRBD1,-,TRBJ1-1,TGTGCCAGCAGCAACCGGGACAGGGTCACTGAAGCTTTCTTT,CASSNRDRVTEAFF
TRBV9,TRBD1,-,TRBJ1-1,TGTGCCAGCAGCCCCGGGACAGGGAACACTGAAGCTTTCTTT,CASSPGTGNTEAFF
TRBV30,-,-,TRBJ1-5,TGTGCCTGGAGTCGACAGTTTTTT,CAWSRQFF
TRBV21-1,-,-,TRBJ2-7,TGTGCCAGCAGTAAACCTGTCAGCGGGGGGAGCTCCTACGAGCAGTACTTC,CASSKPVSGGSSYEQYF
TRBV5-4,TRBD1,-,TRBJ1-2,TGTGCCAGCAGCGCGGGACAGAGGGATGGCTACACCTTC,CASSAGQRDGYTF
TRBV5-1,-,-,TRBJ2-7,TGCGCCAGCACCCCAAGCGGAGGCCATTACGAGCAGTACTTC,CASTPSGGHYEQYF
TRBV3-1/TRBV3-2,-,-,TRBJ2-5,TGTGCCAGCAGCCAACGACAGGTCTTCCAAGAGACCCAGTACTTC,CASSQRQVFQETQYF
TRBV19,-,-,TRBJ1-5,TGTGCCAGTAGTATAGATAGGAGGCCAGGGGATCAGCCCCAGCATTTT,CASSIDRRPGDQPQHF
TRBV9,TRBD1,-,TRBJ1-2,TGTGCCAGCAGCTCCGGGGACAGTCAACTACGGGGAGGCTACACCTTC,CASSSGDSQLRGGYTF
TRBV18,TRBD1,-,TRBJ2-7,TGTGCCAGCTCACCCCTGGACAGGTTGTCCTACGAGCAGTACTTC,CASSPLDRLSYEQYF
TRBV5-5,-,once,TRBJ1-5,TGTGCCAGCAGCTTGACGGGGTCACAACAGCCCCAGCATTTT,CASSLTGSQQPQHF
TRBV19,TRBD1,-,TRBJ1-2,TGTGCCACAAGGATGACAGGGAGCGAGGGCTACACCTTC,CATRMTGSEGYTF
TRBV7-8,-,-,TRBJ1-6,TGTGCCAGCAGCTTAGTCTCTCGGGCAGGGAATTCACCCCTCCACTTT,CASSLVSRAGNSPLHF
TRBV3-1/TRBV3-2,TRBD2,once,TRBJ2-3,TGTGCCAGCAGCCGGGGGGGTAGCGGGAGATCAGATACGCAGTATTTT,CASSRGGSGRSDTQYF
TRBV5-4,TRBD1,once,TRBJ2-2,TGTGCCAGCAGCTCGTGGACAGGGGTGAACACCGGGGAGCTGTTTTTT,CASSSWTGVNTGELFF
TRBV10-3,-,-,TRBJ1-2,TGTGCCATAGGGGCACAAGGAGCGGGCTACACCTTC,CAIGAQGAGYTF
TRBV30,-,few,TRBJ1-1,TGTGCCTGGAGTGTACGACAGCCAGCCACTGAAGCTTTCTTT,CAWSVRQPATEAFF
TRBV19,-,-,TRBJ1-1,TGTGCCAGTAGATTAGGAGGGTCTGAAGCTTTCTTT,CASRLGGSEAFF
TRBV7-6,TRBD2,-,TRBJ2-7,TGTGCCAGCAGCTTAATCGTGGGACTAGCGGGAGGTCGTTCCTACGAGCAGTACTTC,CASSLIVGLAGGRSYEQYF
TRBV3-1/TRBV3-2,TRBD1,-,TRBJ2-5,TGTGCCAGCAGCCAGAGAACCGGGACAGGGCAAGAGACCCAGTACTTC,CASSQRTGTGQETQYF
TRBV7-2,-,-,TRBJ2-1,TGTGCCAGCAGCACAGGGCGGGCGAGGGAGCAGTTCTTC,CASSTGRAREQFF
TRBV9,TRBD1,-,TRBJ2-5,TGTGCCAGCAGCGTAGGGACAGGGCGTGGAGAGACCCAGTACTTC,CASSVGTGRGETQYF
TRBV5-1,TRBD1,-,TRBJ2-6,TGCGCCAGCAGCTTTCTAGGACAGGGGGCCTTCAGCTCTGGGGCCAACGTCCTGACTTTC,CASSFLGQGAFSSGANVLTF
TRBV5-1,-,-,TRBJ2-2,TGCGCCAGCAGCTTTTCAGGGAGGAGAGAATCCGGGGAGCTGTTTTTT,CASSFSGRRESGELFF
TRBV9,-,few,TRBJ2-1,TGTGCCAGCAGCGTTTGGGGGCTTGCGGATAATGAGCAGTTCTTC,CASSVWGLADNEQFF
TRBV7-8,-,-,TRBJ1-1,TGTGCCAGCAGCTTGGGTCTCGCCGGGGCTTTCTTT,CASSLGLAGAFF
TRBV7-9,TRBD1,-,TRBJ2-6,TGTGCCCAAACCGCCGAGAGGGGGACAGGGTGGTCTGGGGCCAACGTCCTGACTTTC,CAQTAERGTGWSGANVLTF
TRBV19,-,-,TRBJ1-5,TGTGCCAGTATGAGGGGGGGCCAGCCCCAGCATTTT,CASMRGGQPQHF
TRBV19,TRBD1,-,TRBJ2-6,TGTGCCAGTAGTGCGTACTCCGGGACAGGGGGTACTGGGGCCAACGTCCTGACTTTC,CASSAYSGTGGTGANVLTF
TRBV9,TRBD2,few,TRBJ2-7,TGTGCCAGCAGCCCTGGCGGAGCGGGGACCTACGAGCAGTACTTC,CASSPGGAGTYEQYF
TRBV5-6,-,few,TRBJ2-7,TGTGCCAGCAGCTTCGACAGACCCTACGAGCAGTACTTC,CASSFDRPYEQYF
TRBV7-3,TRBD1,-,TRBJ2-1,TGTGCCAGCAGCTTATACTCCGGACAGGGCCACAATGAGCAGTTCTTC,CASSLYSGQGHNEQFF